What follows is one T cell receptor beta chain and its context. Clones were sequenced by immunoSEQ multiplex PCR, and TCRdb holds only the in-frame ones, with some missing. Among under 90,000 clones listed, approximately 92% were seen once. The CDR3 extends over 15 amino acids. Germline CDR1 KGHSH, CDR2 LQKENI. V was cut by 4 bases and J by 9 bases, with 16 bases left in between. The chain joins TRBV18 to TRBJ1-6, with D perhaps matching TRBD1 (6 bases). The specimen sequenced was PBMCs. The TCR comes from a man aged 35-49 years with rheumatoid arthritis. The CDR3 sequence: CASSLSGVKSSPLHF. The CDR3 bases are TGTGCCAGCTCACTATCAGGGGTAAAAAGTTCACCCCTCCACTTT.